A selection of T cell receptor beta chains follows, all from one sample in a study of identical twins. TCRdb independently ran MiXCR on the 5' RACE reads; one entry per CDR3 protein. The repertoire holds some 270,000 distinct CDR3 sequences, with around 8.8% as singletons. The same sample was also studied in work on yellow fever vaccine responses in identical twins.

The sequenced sample consisted of CD8+ T cells sorted from blood. The source is a woman aged 18-29 years in good health. Each CDR3 is given with its conserved first and last residue. Fields, in order: J gene, clone size, V gene, CDR3 length, CDR3 protein. Size is stated for part of the rows, as once, few or many counts, or as a class when the clone is expanded.

TRBJ1-1 many TRBV29-1 12 CSVPTRNTEAFF
TRBJ1-1 few TRBV12-3/TRBV12-4 12 CASGLVSAEAFF
TRBJ2-1 . TRBV19 14 CASSYPGAYNEQFF
TRBJ2-1 many TRBV6-2/TRBV6-3 14 CASRSPSDSGEQFF
TRBJ2-1 . TRBV20-1 15 CSARDMLLAGAEQFF
TRBJ2-5 . TRBV5-6 15 CASVPRRGIPETQYF
TRBJ2-4 few TRBV27 17 CASSLHGTPLAKNIQYF
TRBJ2-2 few TRBV24-1 16 CATSDLRDGNTGELFF
TRBJ1-1 . TRBV2 14 CASRTGMGNTEAFF
TRBJ1-2 . TRBV18 18 CASSPYPGQQDLWEGYTF
TRBJ1-1 . TRBV27 14 CASSKPGRSTEAFF
TRBJ2-7 few TRBV20-1 14 CSARTSGGIYEQYF
TRBJ2-1 many TRBV6-2/TRBV6-3 19 CASINGGLAEESSYNEQFF
TRBJ2-2 . TRBV20-1 15 CSARSLSSNTGELFF
TRBJ2-5 many TRBV7-2 14 CASSQGPSQETQYF